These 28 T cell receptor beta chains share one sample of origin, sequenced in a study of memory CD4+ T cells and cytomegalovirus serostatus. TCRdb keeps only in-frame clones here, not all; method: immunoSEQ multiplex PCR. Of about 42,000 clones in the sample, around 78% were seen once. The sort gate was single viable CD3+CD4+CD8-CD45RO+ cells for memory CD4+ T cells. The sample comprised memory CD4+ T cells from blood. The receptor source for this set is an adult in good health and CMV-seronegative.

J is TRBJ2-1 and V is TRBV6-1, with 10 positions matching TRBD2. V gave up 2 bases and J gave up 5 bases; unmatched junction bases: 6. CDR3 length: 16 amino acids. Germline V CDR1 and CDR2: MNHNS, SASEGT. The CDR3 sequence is CASSERRLAGDNEQFF. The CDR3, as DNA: TGTGCCAGCAGTGAAAGAAGGCTAGCGGGAGACAATGAGCAGTTCTTC.

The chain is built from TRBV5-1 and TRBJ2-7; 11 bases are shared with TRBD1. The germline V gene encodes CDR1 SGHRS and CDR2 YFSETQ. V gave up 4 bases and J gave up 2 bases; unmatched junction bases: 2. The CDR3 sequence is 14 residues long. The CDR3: CASSGTGGAYEQYF. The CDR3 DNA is TGCGCCAGCAGCGGGACAGGGGGAGCCTACGAGCAGTACTTC.

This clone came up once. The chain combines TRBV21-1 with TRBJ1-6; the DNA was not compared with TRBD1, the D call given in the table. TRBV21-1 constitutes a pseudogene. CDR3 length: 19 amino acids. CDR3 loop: CASSFRARGIGSYNSPLHF. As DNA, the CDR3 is TGTGCCAGCAGCTTTAGGGCCAGGGGAATAGGCTCCTATAATTCACCCCTCCACTTT.

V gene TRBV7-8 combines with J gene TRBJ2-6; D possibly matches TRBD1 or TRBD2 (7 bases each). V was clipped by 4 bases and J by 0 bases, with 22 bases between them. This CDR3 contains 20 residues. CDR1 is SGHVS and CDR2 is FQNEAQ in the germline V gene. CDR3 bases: TGTGCCAGCAGCTCCCCGTGGGGGAGGGGGCCTGCCTCTGGGGCCAACGTCCTGACTTTC. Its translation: CASSSPWGRGPASGANVLTF.

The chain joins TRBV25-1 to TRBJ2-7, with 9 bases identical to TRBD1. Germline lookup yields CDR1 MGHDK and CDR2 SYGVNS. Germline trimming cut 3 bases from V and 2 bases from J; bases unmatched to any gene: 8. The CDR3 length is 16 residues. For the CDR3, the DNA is TGTGCCAGCAGTGAGGTGAAGGGGACAGGGACCTACGAGCAGTACTTC. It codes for CASSEVKGTGTYEQYF.

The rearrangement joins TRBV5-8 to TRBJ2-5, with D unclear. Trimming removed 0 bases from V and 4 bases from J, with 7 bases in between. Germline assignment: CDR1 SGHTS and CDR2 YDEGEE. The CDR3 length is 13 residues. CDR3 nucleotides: TGTGCCAGCAGCTTGGGACTCCTAGAGACCCAGTACTTC. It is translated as CASSLGLLETQYF.

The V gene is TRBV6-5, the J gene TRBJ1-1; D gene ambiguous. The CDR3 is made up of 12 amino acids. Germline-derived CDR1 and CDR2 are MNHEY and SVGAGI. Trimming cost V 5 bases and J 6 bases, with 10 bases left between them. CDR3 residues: CASSGRVPEAFF. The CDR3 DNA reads TGTGCCAGCAGTGGGCGGGTTCCTGAAGCTTTCTTT.

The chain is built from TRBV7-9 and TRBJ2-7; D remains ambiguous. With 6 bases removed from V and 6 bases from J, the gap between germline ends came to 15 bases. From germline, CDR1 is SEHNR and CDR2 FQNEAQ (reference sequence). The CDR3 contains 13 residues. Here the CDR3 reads CASRSDGPAEQYF. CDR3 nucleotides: TGTGCCAGCAGATCCGACGGCCCCGCCGAGCAGTACTTC.

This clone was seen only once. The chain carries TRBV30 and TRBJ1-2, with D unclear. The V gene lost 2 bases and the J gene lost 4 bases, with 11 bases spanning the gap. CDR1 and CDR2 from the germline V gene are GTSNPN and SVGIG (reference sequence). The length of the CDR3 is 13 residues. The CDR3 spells CAWSTQHGYGYTF. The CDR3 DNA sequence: TGTGCCTGGAGTACTCAGCACGGCTATGGCTACACCTTC.

The CDR3 sequence: CSVAPAIADTQYF. As DNA, the CDR3 is TGCAGCGTTGCCCCTGCTATAGCAGATACGCAGTATTTT. The chain joins TRBV29-1 to TRBJ2-3, with D unclear. With 4 bases removed from V and 4 bases from J, the gap between germline ends came to 12 bases. CDR3 length: 13 residues. The V gene's germline CDR1 is SQVTM and CDR2 ANQGSEA.

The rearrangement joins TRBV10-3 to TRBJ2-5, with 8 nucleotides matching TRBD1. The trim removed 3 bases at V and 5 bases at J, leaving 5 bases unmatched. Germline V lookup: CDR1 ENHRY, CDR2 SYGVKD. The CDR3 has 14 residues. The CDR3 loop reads CAISDQGAEETQYF. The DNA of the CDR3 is TGTGCCATCAGTGACCAGGGGGCAGAGGAGACCCAGTACTTC.

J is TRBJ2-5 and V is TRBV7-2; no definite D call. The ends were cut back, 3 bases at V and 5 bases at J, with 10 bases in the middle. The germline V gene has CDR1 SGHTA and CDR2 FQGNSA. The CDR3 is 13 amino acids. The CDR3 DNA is TGTGCCAGCAGCTTGAATATGGGTGAGACCCAGTACTTC. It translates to CASSLNMGETQYF.

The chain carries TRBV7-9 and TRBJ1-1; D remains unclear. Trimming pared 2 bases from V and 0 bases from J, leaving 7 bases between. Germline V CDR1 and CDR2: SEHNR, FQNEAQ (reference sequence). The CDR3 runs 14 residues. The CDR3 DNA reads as TGTGCCAGCAGCTTACTGGGCCTGAACACTGAAGCTTTCTTT. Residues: CASSLLGLNTEAFF.

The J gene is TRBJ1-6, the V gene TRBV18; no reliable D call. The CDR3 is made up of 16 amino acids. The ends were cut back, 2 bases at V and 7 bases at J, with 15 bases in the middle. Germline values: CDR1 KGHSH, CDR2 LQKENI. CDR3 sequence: CASSPMGGSPNSPLHF. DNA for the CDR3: TGTGCCAGCTCACCAATGGGCGGGAGCCCGAATTCACCCCTCCACTTT.

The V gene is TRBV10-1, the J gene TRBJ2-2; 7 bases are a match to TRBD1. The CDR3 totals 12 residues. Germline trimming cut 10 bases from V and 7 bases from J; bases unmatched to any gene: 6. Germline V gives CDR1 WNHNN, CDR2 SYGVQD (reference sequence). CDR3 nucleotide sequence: TGCGCCACCGCCAACAGGGGCGGGGAGCTGTTTTTT. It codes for CATANRGGELFF.

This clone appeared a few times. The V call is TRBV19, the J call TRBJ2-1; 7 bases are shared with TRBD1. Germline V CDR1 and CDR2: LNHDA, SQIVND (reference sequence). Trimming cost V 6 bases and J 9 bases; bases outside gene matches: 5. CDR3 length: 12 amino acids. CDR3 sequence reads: CASREAGGEQFF. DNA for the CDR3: TGTGCCAGTAGGGAGGCAGGGGGTGAGCAGTTCTTC.

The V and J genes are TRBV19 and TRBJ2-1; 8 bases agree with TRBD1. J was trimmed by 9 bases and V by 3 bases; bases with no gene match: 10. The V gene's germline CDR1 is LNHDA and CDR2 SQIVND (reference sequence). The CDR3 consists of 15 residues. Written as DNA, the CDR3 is TGTGCCAGTAGTATTATTGGCAGGGGGCGCGGTGAGCAGTTCTTC. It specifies CASSIIGRGRGEQFF.

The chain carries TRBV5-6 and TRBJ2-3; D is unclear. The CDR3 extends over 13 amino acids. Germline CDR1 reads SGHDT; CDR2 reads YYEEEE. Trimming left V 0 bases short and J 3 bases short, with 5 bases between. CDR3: CASSLEGTDTQYF. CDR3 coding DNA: TGTGCCAGCAGCTTGGAAGGAACAGATACGCAGTATTTT. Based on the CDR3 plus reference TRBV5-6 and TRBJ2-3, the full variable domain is DAGVTQSPTHLIKTRGQQVTLRCSPKSGHDTVSWYQQALGQGPQFIFQYYEEEERQRGNFPDRFSGHQFPNYSSELNVNALLLGDSALYLCASSLEGTDTQYFGPGTRLTVL.

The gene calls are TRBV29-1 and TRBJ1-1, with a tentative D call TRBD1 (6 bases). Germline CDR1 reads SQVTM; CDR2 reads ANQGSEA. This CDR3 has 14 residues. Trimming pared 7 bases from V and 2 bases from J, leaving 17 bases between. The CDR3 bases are TGCAGCGCCCTTACTACCAGGGGTAACACTGAAGCTTTCTTT. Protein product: CSALTTRGNTEAFF.

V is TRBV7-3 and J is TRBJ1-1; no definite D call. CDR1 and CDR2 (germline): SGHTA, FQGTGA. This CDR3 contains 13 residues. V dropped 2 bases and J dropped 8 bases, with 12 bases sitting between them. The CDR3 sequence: CASSLQVRSEAFF. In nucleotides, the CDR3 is TGTGCCAGCAGCTTACAGGTACGGTCAGAAGCTTTCTTT.

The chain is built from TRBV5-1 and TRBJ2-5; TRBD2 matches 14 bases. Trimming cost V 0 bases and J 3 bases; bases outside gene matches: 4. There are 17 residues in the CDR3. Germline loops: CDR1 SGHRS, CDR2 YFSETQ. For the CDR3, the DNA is TGCGCCAGCAGCTTGGCGGAGACTAGCGGGGGGGAAGAGACCCAGTACTTC. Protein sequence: CASSLAETSGGEETQYF.

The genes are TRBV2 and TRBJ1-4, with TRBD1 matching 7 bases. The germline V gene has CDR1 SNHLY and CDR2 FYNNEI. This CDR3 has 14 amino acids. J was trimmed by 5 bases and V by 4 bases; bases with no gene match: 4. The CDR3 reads CASSVGQINEKLFF. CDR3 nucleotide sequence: TGTGCCAGCAGTGTGGGACAGATCAATGAAAAACTGTTTTTT. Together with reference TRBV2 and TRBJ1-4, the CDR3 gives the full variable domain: EPEVTQTPSHQVTQMGQEVILRCVPISNHLYFYWYRQILGQKVEFLVSFYNNEISEKSEIFDDQFSVERPDGSNFTLKIRSTKLEDSAMYFCASSVGQINEKLFFGSGTQLSVL.

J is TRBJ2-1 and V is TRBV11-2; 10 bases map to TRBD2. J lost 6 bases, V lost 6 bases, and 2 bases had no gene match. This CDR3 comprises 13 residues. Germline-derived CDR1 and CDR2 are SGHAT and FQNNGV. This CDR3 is CASRAGGRNEQFF. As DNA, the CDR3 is TGTGCCAGCAGAGCGGGGGGGCGCAATGAGCAGTTCTTC. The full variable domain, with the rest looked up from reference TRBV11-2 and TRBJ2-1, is EAGVAQSPRYKIIEKRQSVAFWCNPISGHATLYWYQQILGQGPKLLIQFQNNGVVDDSQLPKDRFSAERLKGVDSTLKIQPAKLEDSAVYLCASRAGGRNEQFFGPGTRLTVL.

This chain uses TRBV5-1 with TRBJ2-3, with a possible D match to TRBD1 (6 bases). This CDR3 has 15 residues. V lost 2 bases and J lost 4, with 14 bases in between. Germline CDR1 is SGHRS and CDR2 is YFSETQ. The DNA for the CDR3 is TGCGCCAGCAGCTTACAGGGATTCGGTTCAGATACGCAGTATTTT. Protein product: CASSLQGFGSDTQYF.

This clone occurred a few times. CDR3 in amino acids: CASSYSRREYEQYF. DNA of the CDR3: TGTGCCAGCAGTTACTCGAGACGGGAGTACGAGCAGTACTTC. This chain uses TRBV6-5 with TRBJ2-7; tentative D call: TRBD2 (6 bases). The CDR3 extends over 14 amino acids. The germline gives CDR1 MNHEY, CDR2 SVGAGI. V shed 0 bases and J shed 4 bases, with 10 bases lying between them.

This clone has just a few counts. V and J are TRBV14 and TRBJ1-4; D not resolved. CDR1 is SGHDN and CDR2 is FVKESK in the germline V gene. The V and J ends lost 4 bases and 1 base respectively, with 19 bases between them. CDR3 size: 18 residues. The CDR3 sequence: CASSLNSRGEGTNEKLFF. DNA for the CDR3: TGTGCCAGCAGCCTCAACTCCCGTGGGGAAGGAACTAATGAAAAACTGTTTTTT.

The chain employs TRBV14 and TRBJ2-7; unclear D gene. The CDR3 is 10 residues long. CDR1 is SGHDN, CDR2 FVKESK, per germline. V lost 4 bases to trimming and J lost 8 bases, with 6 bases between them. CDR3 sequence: CASSPPKQYF. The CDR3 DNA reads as TGTGCCAGCAGCCCCCCGAAGCAGTACTTC.

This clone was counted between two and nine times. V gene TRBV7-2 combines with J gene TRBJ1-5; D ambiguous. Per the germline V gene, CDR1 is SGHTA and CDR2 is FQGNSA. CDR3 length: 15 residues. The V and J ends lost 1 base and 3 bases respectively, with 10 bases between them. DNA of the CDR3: TGTGCCAGCAGCTTAGACCGCACCACCAATCAGCCCCAGCATTTT. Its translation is CASSLDRTTNQPQHF.